This record concerns one T cell receptor (beta chain) sequence. Sequenced by immunoSEQ multiplex PCR; TCRdb stores in-frame clones only, minus some. The sample carries about 44,000 clones, 95% to 97% recorded once. This record comes from a study of T cell changes during pregnancy in multiple sclerosis. Per the germline V gene, CDR1 is MGHRA and CDR2 is YSYEKL. The trim removed 4 bases at V and 1 base at J, leaving 3 bases unmatched. There are 14 residues in the CDR3. The sequence derives from a female donor with multiple sclerosis, enrolled in a pregnancy study. The chain joins TRBV4-1 to TRBJ2-7; 8 bases match TRBD1. The specimen comprised peripheral blood, sampled in the second trimester of pregnancy. CDR3 DNA sequence: TGCGCCAGCAGCCTAAACAGGGGGTCCTACGAGCAGTACTTC. Amino acids: CASSLNRGSYEQYF.